This T cell receptor beta chain was identified during a study of T-cell reconstitution after alpha-beta-depleted transplantation in children. Overall study results and limits: At the one-year point after transplant, T-cell counts and TCRbeta diversity were found to come mostly from T cells that had been newly produced. Surviving recipient cells, namely T cells and thymic progenitors, were the source of high day-60 TCRbeta diversity in some patients.

To note about this clonotype: Its antigen is not known.

TCRbeta library construction was performed incorporating unique molecular identifiers. Each CDR3 protein gets one entry after TCRdb re-called the PCR reads with MiXCR. The sample consists of 250,000 to 400,000 distinct CDR3 sequences, approximately 23% of them appearing once. Germline V gives CDR1 DFQATT, CDR2 SNEGSKA (reference sequence). The J segment lost 8 bases and the V segment lost 1 base, leaving 8 bases of the junction unmatched. This CDR3 is built from 14 residues. The rearrangement uses TRBV20-1 and TRBJ2-1; 7 positions match TRBD2. The sample in question was PBMCs, mostly from graft donor cells, obtained 180 days after TCRalphabeta/CD19-depleted stem cell transplant. This TCR was sampled from a male patient under 18 who had a stem cell transplant for acute lymphoblastic leukemia, so the T cells may come from the graft donor. The CDR3 protein is CSARAGLVGDEQFF. The CDR3 region has the DNA TGCAGTGCTAGAGCAGGACTAGTTGGGGATGAGCAGTTCTTC.